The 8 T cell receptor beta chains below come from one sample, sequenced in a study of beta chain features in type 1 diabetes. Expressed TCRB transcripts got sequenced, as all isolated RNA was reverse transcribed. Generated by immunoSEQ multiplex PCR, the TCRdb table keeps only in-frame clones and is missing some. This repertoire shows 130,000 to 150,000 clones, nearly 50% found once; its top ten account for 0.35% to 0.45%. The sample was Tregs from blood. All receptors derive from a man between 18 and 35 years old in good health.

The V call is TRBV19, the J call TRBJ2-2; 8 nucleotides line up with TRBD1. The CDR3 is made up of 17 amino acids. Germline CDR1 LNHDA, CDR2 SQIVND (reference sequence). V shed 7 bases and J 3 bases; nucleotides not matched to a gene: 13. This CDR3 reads CASMPYGQGIDTGELFF. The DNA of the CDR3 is TGTGCCAGTATGCCCTATGGACAGGGTATCGACACCGGGGAGCTGTTTTTT.

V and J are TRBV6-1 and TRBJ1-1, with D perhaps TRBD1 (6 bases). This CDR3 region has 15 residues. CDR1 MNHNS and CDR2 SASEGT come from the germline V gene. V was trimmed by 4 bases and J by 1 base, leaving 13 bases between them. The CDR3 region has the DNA TGTGCCAGCAGTGTAGTCCAGGGGAGGAACACTGAAGCTTTCTTT. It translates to CASSVVQGRNTEAFF.

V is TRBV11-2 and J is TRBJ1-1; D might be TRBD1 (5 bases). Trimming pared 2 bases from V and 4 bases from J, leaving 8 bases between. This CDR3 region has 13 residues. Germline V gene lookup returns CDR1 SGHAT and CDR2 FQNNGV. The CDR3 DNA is TGTGCCAGCAGCTTACGGGGGTCCACTGAAGCTTTCTTT. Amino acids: CASSLRGSTEAFF.

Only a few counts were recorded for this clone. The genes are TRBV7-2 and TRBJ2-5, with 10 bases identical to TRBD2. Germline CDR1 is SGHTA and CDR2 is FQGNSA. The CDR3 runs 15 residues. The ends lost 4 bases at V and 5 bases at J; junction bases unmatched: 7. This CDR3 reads CASSWGSGLAETQYF. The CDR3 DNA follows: TGTGCCAGCAGCTGGGGATCGGGACTAGCGGAGACCCAGTACTTC.

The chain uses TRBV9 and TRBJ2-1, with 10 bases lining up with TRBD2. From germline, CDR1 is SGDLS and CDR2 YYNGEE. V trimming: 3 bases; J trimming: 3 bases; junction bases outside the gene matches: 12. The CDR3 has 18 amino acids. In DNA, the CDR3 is TGTGCCAGCAGCGCCCAACCCGCGGGACTAGCGAACTACAATGAGCAGTTCTTC. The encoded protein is CASSAQPAGLANYNEQFF.

CDR3 DNA sequence: TGTGCCAGCAGCTTCAGGGGGCCTGGAGCTTTCTTT. Encoded protein: CASSFRGPGAFF. V usage is TRBV7-9 and J usage is TRBJ1-1; 8 positions match TRBD1. Germline CDR1 is SEHNR and CDR2 is FQNEAQ (reference sequence). The V and J ends lost 3 bases and 10 bases, in that order; junction bases with no gene match: 4. The length of the CDR3 is 12 residues. The whole variable domain, filled in from reference TRBV7-9 and TRBJ1-1, reads DTGVSQNPRHKITKRGQNVTFRCDPISEHNRLYWYRQTLGQGPEFLTYFQNEAQLEKSRLLSDRFSAERPKGSFSTLEIQRTEQGDSAMYLCASSFRGPGAFFGQGTRLTVV.

The CDR3 region is CAAAGRAADTQYF. DNA of the CDR3: TGTGCCGCAGCAGGGCGTGCAGCAGATACGCAGTATTTT. The rearrangement joins TRBV6-6 to TRBJ2-3; D is possibly TRBD1 (5 bases). Trimming removed 11 bases at V and 4 bases at J, with 16 bases between. Germline CDR1 MNHNY, CDR2 SVGAGI (reference sequence). This CDR3 has 13 amino acids.

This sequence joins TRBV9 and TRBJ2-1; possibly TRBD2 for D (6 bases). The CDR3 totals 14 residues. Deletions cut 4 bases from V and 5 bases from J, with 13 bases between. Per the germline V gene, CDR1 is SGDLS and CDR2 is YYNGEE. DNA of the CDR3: TGTGCCAGCAGCCTGTCTAGCGTTGACAATGAGCAGTTCTTC. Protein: CASSLSSVDNEQFF.